This T cell receptor (beta chain) was identified in a study of graft-versus-host responses after intestinal transplantation (dated by TCRdb to the early 2020s). Concerning the study at large: The transplants that recipients got were multivisceral, liver-intestinal, or isolated intestinal. Every recipient was given anti-thymocyte globulin induction, followed by 2 to 3 years of maintenance tacrolimus and steroids. Bulk TCR-beta CDR3 sequencing was used to track graft-versus-host and host-versus-graft alloreactive T cell clones in the graft, circulation and bone marrow after intestinal transplantation. To identify alloreactive clones, pre-transplant mixed lymphocyte reaction products were sequenced and compared with unstimulated pre-transplant donor and recipient T cells. The cohort enrolled about two dozen intestinal transplant recipients, one of whom was a retransplant, and a few patients without pretransplant specimens were excluded. A peak of at least 4% donor T cells among recipient peripheral blood mononuclear cells was the definition used for donor T cell macrochimerism. Rather than being sequenced by the commercial service, samples from a few later patients were sequenced in-house on an Illumina MiSeq and processed with MiXCR. On the study overall, not on this receptor specifically: The conclusions were limited by the relatively low number and heterogeneity of the intestinal transplant patients. In patients with donor T cell macrochimerism, the allografts had high GvH to HvG T cell clonal ratios. GvH clones were found in recipient bone marrow, and some of the GvH clones appeared earlier in ileal mucosa or blood, which is consistent with an intestinal mucosal origin. Peak levels of circulating GvH clones were associated with declines in HvG clones early after transplant.

The time point label here, explained by the study, means: cells obtained before transplantation from donor or recipient. CD3+CD4+ and CD3+CD8+ populations were FACS-sorted from unstimulated pre-transplant donor and recipient cells taken from spleen or lymph nodes. The CDR3 holds 12 amino acids from the cysteine to the phenylalanine. Solely the CDR3 DNA is kept, with 36 bases framed from the first base. The germline V gene specifies SNHLY as CDR1 and FYNNEI as CDR2. V trim: 4 bases; J trim: 4 bases; unmatched bases: 0. Concerning this clone itself: The clone's antigen remains unknown. Base qualities were left out, and no much larger clone turns up one base away.

The protocol used for the library was the immunoSEQ multiplex PCR assay. For most patients, genomic DNA was isolated with the Qiagen DNeasy Blood and Tissue Kit and shipped frozen to Adaptive Biotechnologies for TCR sequencing. Adaptive Biotechnologies carried out high-throughput TCR-beta CDR3 sequencing of genomic DNA for most patients. Turning to the authors' computational methods: TCR sequencing data for approximately 19 patients were retrieved from Adaptive's ImmunoSEQ software; three other patients were processed with MiXCR and VDJtools. To correct CD4 versus CD8 sorting errors, sequences present in both subsets at a frequency ratio below 5:1 were removed. CDR3 nucleotide sequences shared between donor and recipient were removed because their origin could not be assigned. At least 2-fold expansion over unstimulated cells and a minimum CFSE-low frequency of 0.002% (template counts) or 0.001% (read counts) were required for clones to be classified as alloreactive. Clones detected in sequenced pre-transplant spleen, lymph node, or MLR CFSE-low populations of the donor or recipient were defined as mappable. The cumulative frequency of alloreactive clones was calculated as a percentage of all sequences, weighted by copy number. The table comes from immuneACCESS by way of TCRdb, which keeps in-frame sequences with V and J called. Part of the clones is missing from these tables; in studies checked, under half for an unresolved V gene and the rest for unknown reasons. V and J calls and clone size are those listed in that table; D and trimming were worked out from the DNA. The sample contains about 80,000 clones, approximately 91% of them found a single time. The biggest ten clones account for approximately 0.34% of the sample.

Sequencing was performed on unstimulated CD4+ T cells sorted from spleen or lymph node cells, taken before intestinal transplant. The clonotype was recovered from a human donor who received an intestinal transplant. The rearranged chain carries TRBV2 and TRBJ2-5, and 7 bases in between align with TRBD2. The DNA is TGTGCCAGCAGTGGGGAGGGAGAGACCCAGTACTTC. Protein translation: CASSGEGETQYF.